The source of this TCR beta chain is a study of blood T cell repertoires in COVID-19. Across the whole study: Sites in the United States, Italy and Spain provided acute and convalescent COVID-19 samples.

Per germline, CDR1 MGHRA and CDR2 YSYEKL. The CDR3 sequence is 19 residues long. V was pared by 0 bases and J by 0 bases, with 20 bases between. Sequenced by immunoSEQ multiplex PCR; TCRdb stores in-frame clones only, minus some. The sample yields 250,000 to 350,000 clones, nearly 90% seen once. This clonotype was sampled from a young woman with acute COVID-19. This rearrangement joins TRBV4-1 to TRBJ2-5, with D possibly matching TRBD2 (6 bases). Material for sequencing was PBMCs or T cells enriched from blood (not recorded which). The CDR3 loop reads CASSQDESLRRAYQETQYF. Here the CDR3 DNA reads TGCGCCAGCAGCCAAGATGAGTCACTGCGGAGGGCGTACCAAGAGACCCAGTACTTC.